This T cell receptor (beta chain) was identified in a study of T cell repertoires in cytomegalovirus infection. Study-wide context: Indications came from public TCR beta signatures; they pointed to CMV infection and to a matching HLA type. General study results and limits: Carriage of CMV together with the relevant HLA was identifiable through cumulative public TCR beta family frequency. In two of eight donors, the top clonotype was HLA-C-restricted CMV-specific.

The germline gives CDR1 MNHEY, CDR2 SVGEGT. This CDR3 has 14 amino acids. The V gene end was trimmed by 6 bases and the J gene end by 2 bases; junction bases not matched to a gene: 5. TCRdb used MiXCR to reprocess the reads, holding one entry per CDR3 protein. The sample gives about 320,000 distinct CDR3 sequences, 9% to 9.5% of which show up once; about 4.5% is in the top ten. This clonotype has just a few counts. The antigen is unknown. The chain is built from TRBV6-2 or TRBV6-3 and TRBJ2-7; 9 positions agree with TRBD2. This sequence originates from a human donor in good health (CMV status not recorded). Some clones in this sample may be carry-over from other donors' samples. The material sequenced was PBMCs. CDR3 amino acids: CASRIAGAAYEQYF. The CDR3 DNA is TGTGCCAGCAGGATAGCGGGAGCAGCCTACGAGCAGTACTTC.